This TCR beta chain was documented in a study of blood T cell repertoires in COVID-19. Study-level background: Acute and convalescent COVID-19 samples came from the United States, Italy and Spain.

Repertoires were generated with immunoSEQ multiplex PCR, while TCRdb's copy carries only in-frame clones and drops some. The table shows approximately 25,000 clones, with 92% occurring only once. Per germline, CDR1 LGHDT and CDR2 YNNKEL (reference sequence). V gave up 3 bases and J gave up 5 bases, with 14 bases separating them. This CDR3 region has 16 residues. Sequencing input: peripheral blood. The chain employs TRBV3-1 (or the pseudogene TRBV3-2) and TRBJ1-6; D is ambiguous. The clonotype comes from a man between 70 and 80 years old with active COVID-19. CDR3: CASSHGGSVHNSPLHF. CDR3 DNA: TGTGCCAGCAGCCATGGTGGTTCAGTCCATAATTCACCCCTCCACTTT.